Listed below are T cell receptor beta chains from one sample, sequenced in a study of blood T cell repertoires in COVID-19. Sequenced by immunoSEQ multiplex PCR; TCRdb stores in-frame clones only, minus some. The table has over 200,000 clones, roughly four fifths seen once; the top ten hold approximately 8%. What was sequenced was peripheral blood. The receptors were gathered from a woman of 80 years or more with COVID-19, enrolled during active disease. CDR3s include the opening cysteine and the closing phenylalanine or tryptophan. D genes are given only for firm matches. Where a row states a size, it is once, few, many or the class of an expanded clone; other rows omit it.

TRBJ1-6,TRBV7-2,.,.,TGTGCCAGCGCCCGAGACAACGTTTCACCCCTCCACTTT,CASARDNVSPLHF
TRBJ2-1,TRBV5-1,.,.,TGCGCCAGCAGCTTGGGCTCTAGATTCAATGAGCAGTTCTTC,CASSLGSRFNEQFF
TRBJ2-5,TRBV18,.,TRBD1,TGTGCCAGCTCACCACCGGGGACAGGGATTTGGGAGACCCAGTACTTC,CASSPPGTGIWETQYF
TRBJ2-3,TRBV2,.,.,TGTGCCACCCTTACAGGGACCTACACAGATACGCAGTATTTT,CATLTGTYTDTQYF
TRBJ2-1,TRBV29-1,once,.,TGCAGCGTTGAGTCTCCTTTATACAATGAGCAGTTCTTC,CSVESPLYNEQFF
TRBJ2-3,TRBV5-1,.,TRBD2,TGCGCCAGCAGCATCGCTACTAGCGGGAGCACAGATACGCAGTATTTT,CASSIATSGSTDTQYF
TRBJ2-7,TRBV9,.,TRBD1,TGTGCCAGCAGCGTAGGTCCGGGACAGTATTACGAGCAGTACTTC,CASSVGPGQYYEQYF
TRBJ1-4,TRBV7-3,few,.,TGTGCCAGCAGCCCCGGACTGGAAACTAATGAAAAACTGTTTTTT,CASSPGLETNEKLFF
TRBJ2-2,TRBV7-4,.,TRBD1,TGTGCCAGCCGACCCTTGACAGGGTTAGACGACACCGGGGAGCTGTTTTTT,CASRPLTGLDDTGELFF
TRBJ2-1,TRBV18,.,TRBD2,TGTGCCAGCTCACCCGTACTAGCGGGAGATCGGAATGAGCAGTTCTTC,CASSPVLAGDRNEQFF
TRBJ1-2,TRBV4-1,.,TRBD1,TGCGCCAGCAGCCAAGATAGATGGCAGGGGGATGGCTACACCTTC,CASSQDRWQGDGYTF
TRBJ2-1,TRBV7-8,once,.,TGTGCCAGCAGCCCCACTCTAGATGAGCAGTTCTTC,CASSPTLDEQFF
TRBJ1-3,TRBV28,.,TRBD1,TGTGCCAGCAGTGGCCCCCCGGGACAGGGACGAACTGGAAACACCATATATTTT,CASSGPPGQGRTGNTIYF
TRBJ1-1,TRBV6-1,.,.,TGTGCCAGCAGTGAAGGATCCGGGACACCTGAAGCTTTCTTT,CASSEGSGTPEAFF
TRBJ1-2,TRBV3-1/TRBV3-2,.,TRBD1,TGTGCCAGCGGGACAGGGGTCTATGGCTACACCTTC,CASGTGVYGYTF
TRBJ2-7,TRBV3-1/TRBV3-2,.,.,TGTGCCAGCAGCCAAGGTTGGCAGGGGGGCTACGAGCAGTACTTC,CASSQGWQGGYEQYF
TRBJ1-2,TRBV9,.,.,TGTGCCAGCAGCGTAGGCCAGGGGAAGAGTGGCTACACCTTC,CASSVGQGKSGYTF
TRBJ2-1,TRBV5-4,.,TRBD2,TGTGCCAGCAGCTCCATCGCCGGGACTAGCGGTGGGGGTGAGCAGTTCTTC,CASSSIAGTSGGGEQFF
TRBJ1-5,TRBV19,few,TRBD1,TGTGCCAGTAGCCCAGGGACAGGGGGAGGTCAGCCCCAGCATTTT,CASSPGTGGGQPQHF
TRBJ2-1,TRBV7-9,.,TRBD2,TGTGCCAGCACCCGGACTAGCGGGGGGGCGAATGAGCAGTTCTTC,CASTRTSGGANEQFF
TRBJ1-1,TRBV7-9,.,.,TGTGCCAGCAGTAGGGGGATGAACACTGAAGCTTTCTTT,CASSRGMNTEAFF
TRBJ2-7,TRBV7-2,.,.,TGTGCCAGCAGCGCCCAGGGGTACGAGCAGTACTTC,CASSAQGYEQYF
TRBJ2-2,TRBV3-1/TRBV3-2,.,TRBD1,TGTGCCAGCAGCCCAAGGACAGGGTCCGGGGAGCTGTTTTTT,CASSPRTGSGELFF
TRBJ2-2,TRBV3-1/TRBV3-2,few,TRBD2,TGTGCCAGCAGCCAAAGAGTAGCTAGCGGGGGCCCGCGGACCGGGGAGCTGTTTTTT,CASSQRVASGGPRTGELFF
TRBJ2-3,TRBV19,.,.,TGTGCCAGTAGGGATAGCGGAACTAGCACAGATACGCAGTATTTT,CASRDSGTSTDTQYF
TRBJ2-1,TRBV3-1/TRBV3-2,.,TRBD2,TGTGCCAGCAGCCAAGTCGCGGGGGGTTCCTACAATGAGCAGTTCTTC,CASSQVAGGSYNEQFF
TRBJ1-4,TRBV7-9,few,.,TGTGCCAGCAGCTTAGGGGGACTGTGGGAAAAACTGTTTTTT,CASSLGGLWEKLFF
TRBJ2-6,TRBV15,.,.,TGTGCCACCAGCAGAGCTACAGGGTCAGACGGGGCCAACGTCCTGACTTTC,CATSRATGSDGANVLTF
TRBJ2-5,TRBV5-5,.,TRBD1,TGTGCCAGCAGCTTGCCGCAGGGGGCGTCGACTGAGACCCAGTACTTC,CASSLPQGASTETQYF
TRBJ2-7,TRBV6-5,once,.,TGTGCCAGCAACCTAAACAGGGCTCGGGAGCAGTACTTC,CASNLNRAREQYF
TRBJ2-4,TRBV21-1,once,.,TGTGCCAGCAGCAAACGACAGGCCGAACCTCTAGCCAAAAACATTCAGTACTTC,CASSKRQAEPLAKNIQYF
TRBJ1-2,TRBV19,once,TRBD1,TGTGCCGCCGTGGGCAGGGGGTTGGACTATGGCTACACCTTC,CAAVGRGLDYGYTF
TRBJ2-7,TRBV18,.,.,TGTGCCAGCTCACCCTTCGACAGGTCCGAGCAGTACTTC,CASSPFDRSEQYF
TRBJ2-7,TRBV7-2,once,TRBD1,TGTGCCAGCAGCGTGAGGACAGGGGTTTCCTACGAGCAGTACTTC,CASSVRTGVSYEQYF
TRBJ2-3,TRBV11-2,.,.,TGTGCCAGCAGCTTAGGTCAGGGCACAGATACGCAGTATTTT,CASSLGQGTDTQYF
TRBJ2-7,TRBV5-1,.,TRBD1,TGCGCCAGCAGCGTGACAGGGAACTCCTACGAGCAGTACTTC,CASSVTGNSYEQYF
TRBJ2-3,TRBV7-3,few,TRBD2,TGTGCCAGCACCCGCGGGGGACCCACAGATACGCAGTATTTT,CASTRGGPTDTQYF
TRBJ2-4,TRBV6-5,.,.,TGTGCCAGCAGTTACGATGGTCCTTCCCGGAACATTCAGTACTTC,CASSYDGPSRNIQYF
TRBJ1-5,TRBV5-1,.,.,TGCGCCAGCAGCTTGGCCGGGGGAAATCAGCCCCAGCATTTT,CASSLAGGNQPQHF
TRBJ1-2,TRBV25-1,.,TRBD1,TGTGCCAGCAGTGACCCCGGGACAGGGGAATCCTATGGCTACACCTTC,CASSDPGTGESYGYTF
TRBJ1-1,TRBV7-3,.,TRBD1,TGTGCCAGCAGCTTAACAGGGGGCGACACTGAAGCTTTCTTT,CASSLTGGDTEAFF
TRBJ1-1,TRBV11-2,.,.,TGTGCCAGCAGCTTAGATCGGAACACTGAAGCTTTCTTT,CASSLDRNTEAFF
TRBJ1-2,TRBV5-5,.,.,TGTGCCAGCAGCTACTCTTTGACAAGGGGGTATGGCTACACCTTC,CASSYSLTRGYGYTF